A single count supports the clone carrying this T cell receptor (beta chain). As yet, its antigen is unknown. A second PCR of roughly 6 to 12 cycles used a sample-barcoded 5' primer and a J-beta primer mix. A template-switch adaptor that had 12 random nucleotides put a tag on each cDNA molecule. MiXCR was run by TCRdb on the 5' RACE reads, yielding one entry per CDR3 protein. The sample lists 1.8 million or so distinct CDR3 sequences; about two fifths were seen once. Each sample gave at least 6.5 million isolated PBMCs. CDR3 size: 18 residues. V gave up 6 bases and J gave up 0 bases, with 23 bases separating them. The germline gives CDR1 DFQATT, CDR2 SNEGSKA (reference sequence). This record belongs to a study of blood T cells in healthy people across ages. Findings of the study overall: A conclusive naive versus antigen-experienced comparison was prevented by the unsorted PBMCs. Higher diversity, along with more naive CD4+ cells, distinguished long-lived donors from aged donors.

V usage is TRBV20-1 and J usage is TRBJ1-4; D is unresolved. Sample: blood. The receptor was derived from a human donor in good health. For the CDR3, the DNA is TGCAGTGCCTCATTCCCTTCCCGGGTATCTACAACTAATGAAAAACTGTTTTTT. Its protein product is CSASFPSRVSTTNEKLFF.